A single sample gave rise to the 8 T cell receptor beta chains below, sequenced in a study of blood T cell repertoires in COVID-19. The assay was immunoSEQ multiplex PCR, and TCRdb's table has in-frame clones only and misses some. The sample shows about 55,000 clones, 75% to 95% of them seen only once. The material sequenced was peripheral blood. The origin of the receptors is a human donor with active COVID-19. The donor label of this sample is uncertain.

This chain links TRBV7-2 with TRBJ2-7; the D gene is possibly TRBD2 (6 bases). V lost 5 bases, J lost 4 bases, and 12 bases lay in between. Germline V gene data show CDR1 as SGHTA and CDR2 as FQGNSA. The CDR3 has 13 amino acids. This CDR3 reads CASSLGLIYEQYF. The CDR3 DNA reads as TGTGCCAGCAGCCTGGGACTGATATACGAGCAGTACTTC.

V usage is TRBV6-2 or TRBV6-3 and J usage is TRBJ1-1; D gene ambiguous. V was shortened by 3 bases and J by 8 bases, with 7 bases between the two germline ends. The V gene's germline CDR1 is MNHEY and CDR2 SVGEGT. The CDR3 has 11 amino acids. CDR3 loop: CASSYLVEAFF. For the CDR3, the DNA is TGTGCCAGCAGTTATCTAGTCGAAGCTTTCTTT.

This chain connects TRBV2 to TRBJ1-2; 7 bases align to TRBD1. Germline values: CDR1 SNHLY, CDR2 FYNNEI. CDR3 length: 14 residues. J was trimmed by 2 bases and V by 3 bases; bases with no gene match: 3. The CDR3 spells CASSEETGNYGYTF. The CDR3 bases are TGTGCCAGCAGTGAGGAGACAGGGAACTATGGCTACACCTTC.

The V gene is TRBV4-1, the J gene TRBJ2-7; 10 bases are a match to TRBD2. V trimming: 3 bases; J trimming: 4 bases; junction bases outside the gene matches: 9. The length of the CDR3 is 16 residues. The V gene's germline CDR1 is MGHRA and CDR2 YSYEKL. The CDR3 DNA reads TGCGCCAGCAGCCAGGTAGCTAGCGGGGGATCTTACGAGCAGTACGTC. Amino acid sequence: CASSQVASGGSYEQYV.

This clone was recorded only once. J is TRBJ2-3 and V is TRBV27; 7 bases line up with TRBD2. The J segment lost 0 bases and the V segment lost 5 bases, leaving 11 bases of the junction unmatched. The CDR3 spans 17 residues. The germline V gene has CDR1 MNHEY and CDR2 SMNVEV (reference sequence). This CDR3 is CASSPFLAAESTDTQYF. The CDR3, as DNA: TGTGCCAGCAGTCCGTTCCTAGCGGCAGAGAGCACAGATACGCAGTATTTT.

The V call is TRBV2, the J call TRBJ2-5; a weak D match, TRBD2 (6 bases). Germline assignment: CDR1 SNHLY and CDR2 FYNNEI. CDR3 length equals 13 residues. Trimming pared 6 bases from V and 4 bases from J, leaving 12 bases between. The CDR3 DNA is TGTGCCAGCAGAGGGCAGGGAGGAGAGACCCAGTACTTC. Translated: CASRGQGGETQYF.

In its sample, this clone was seen a few times. The chain combines TRBV19 with TRBJ2-7; D is unclear. Germline V lookup: CDR1 LNHDA, CDR2 SQIVND (reference sequence). Deletions cut 5 bases from V and 0 bases from J, with 8 bases between. The CDR3 loop spans 13 amino acids. The CDR3 protein is CASSVGSSYEQYF. In DNA form, the CDR3 reads TGTGCCAGTAGTGTCGGTTCCTCCTACGAGCAGTACTTC.

The rearrangement links TRBV6-5 to TRBJ1-4; the D gene is possibly TRBD1 (5 bases). Per germline, CDR1 MNHEY and CDR2 SVGAGI. V shed 4 bases and J shed 11 bases, with 17 bases lying between them. CDR3 length: 14 residues. This CDR3 reads CASSLRQLDGKLFF. The DNA of the CDR3 is TGTGCCAGCAGTTTAAGACAGTTGGATGGGAAACTGTTTTTT.